Detailed here is one T cell receptor (beta chain). The target of this receptor is not known. Base qualities were left out, and no much larger clone turns up one base away. This sample is drawn from a study of T cell responses to AZD1222 COVID-19 vaccine (dated by TCRdb to 2020 to 2022). Background on the whole study: A total of 230 to 250 trial participants underwent TCR sequencing, of whom roughly 210 had received two doses of AZD1222 and some 25 had received two doses of the MenACWY control vaccine. Trial participants were enrolled into age subgroups of 18-55, 56-69 and 70-plus years, which contained roughly 150, 30 and 60 TCR-sequenced participants, respectively.

The CDR3, cysteine through phenylalanine, is 14 amino acids long. The only DNA kept is the CDR3, 42 bases in frame from the first base. V loses 4 bases, J loses 5 bases, and the germline ends lie 14 bases apart. The germline V gene encodes CDR1 SGHVS and CDR2 FQNEAQ. The CDR3 regions of human TCRbeta chains were analyzed by immunosequencing. From the authors' description of their analysis: Repertoire TCRs were matched against a reference library of SARS-CoV-2-specific TCRs generated with the MIRA antigen-specificity platform. Breadth was defined as the fraction of unique TCRs that were SARS-CoV-2-associated, and depth was defined as the fraction of total T cells that were SARS-CoV-2-associated. Each spike-specific TCR was assigned to its reactive spike region and to a CD4 or CD8 class using the MIRA data. Log10-transformed breadth and depth values were compared by one-way ANOVA with Sidak's multiple comparisons tests. The table comes from immuneACCESS by way of TCRdb, which keeps in-frame sequences with V and J called. Part of the clones is missing from these tables; in studies checked, under half for an unresolved V gene and the rest for unknown reasons. The D gene and trimming were derived from the DNA, and the V and J assignments and clone size from that table. In all, the sample holds roughly 120,000 clones, and 75% to 90% of those were seen once. The leading ten clones occupy roughly 6.9% of the sample.

The intended sense of this specimen's time point label: about 28 days (+/-7) after the second vaccine dose. AZD1222 recipients whose second dose came at about 4 weeks and those whose second dose came at about 12 weeks were combined into one group, since spike-specific TCR depth and breadth did not differ between the two schedules. Vaccinee samples came from UK trials COV001 and COV002, including a single-blind randomized controlled phase 2/3 trial of AZD1222 (ChAdOx1 nCoV-19) in healthy adults. For TCRbeta chain sequencing, PBMC samples from trial participants were taken at day 0 and at day 28 after the second dose. Broader findings and caveats from the paper: CD4 TCRs associated with the vaccine covered the entire spike protein, and the dominant responses were in regions 160-218 and 743-854. Epitopes outside the regions mutated in the B.1.351 and B.1.1.7 variants were reportedly recognized by nearly half of the unique spike-specific TCRs. The 56-69-year group was small, and its depth increase did not reach significance, likely because of low power. After two AZD1222 doses, both the breadth and the depth of spike-specific TCRs were significantly higher than at day 0 and than in MenACWY recipients. Conclusions about previously exposed vaccinees were limited because only a handful of AZD1222 recipients were SARS-CoV-2 seropositive at baseline. Participants were mostly white British, with more females than males. The authors suggested clonal diversity may have been underestimated. No day 14 peak-response samples were available, so repertoires were characterized only after the peak T cell response.

The rearrangement joined TRBV7-8 to TRBJ2-5; the D gene cannot be resolved beyond TRBD1 or TRBD2, each matching 5 bases. The sequence derives from an adult who received the AZD1222 COVID-19 vaccine. The starting material was peripheral blood, obtained 28 days after the second AZD1222 dose. Here is the DNA: TGTGCCAGCAGCTCCACGGGGCCCGGGGAGACCCAGTACTTC. It is translated as CASSSTGPGETQYF.